This TCR beta chain was obtained from a study of CD8+CD57+ T cells in acquired aplastic anemia. As for the study in general: Sorted CD4+ and CD8+ cell DNA averaged approximately 3 ug.

Worth noting for this clonotype: Its cognate antigen is unknown.

CDR3 and TCR beta VDJ profiling relied on a genomic DNA template. Each CDR3 protein gets one entry after TCRdb re-called the reads with MiXCR. The sample has approximately 58,000 distinct CDR3 sequences; approximately 52% are singletons. General observations from the study: Common to patients and controls were 25 to 30 CD8+ CDR3 sequences.

Patients who underwent sequencing had shown CD8+CD57+ cell expansion by flow cytometry. Each patient carried a diagnosis of severe acquired aplastic anemia. The CDR3 length is 18 residues. CDR1 and CDR2 (germline): LNHNV, YYDKDF (reference sequence). Trimming removed 0 bases from V and 9 bases from J, with 21 bases in between. Sequencing used sorted CD4+, CD8+, or CD8+CD57+ T cells (not recorded which) from PBMCs. The genes are TRBV15 and TRBJ1-6; D not resolved. The clonotype comes from a human donor with aplastic anemia. DNA of the CDR3: TGTGCCACCAGCAGAGATAAAGCCAAGTGGCGGGGTAGTTCACCCCTCCACTTT. It codes for CATSRDKAKWRGSSPLHF.